This paragraph reports one T cell receptor beta chain. The record originates from a study of monozygotic twins with inflammatory bowel disease. Using the 5' RACE reads, TCRdb records one entry per CDR3 protein without DNA. This sample's table reports approximately 110,000 distinct CDR3 sequences. The V gene's germline CDR1 is SGHDT and CDR2 YYEEEE. The CDR3 covers 11 residues. The specimen was blood. The sequence derives from a human donor with ulcerative colitis or Crohn's disease, or a healthy co-twin of an affected twin (not recorded which). This chain joins TRBV5-6 and TRBJ2-7; the TCRdb call, TRBD2, lacks DNA for checking. The CDR3 here is CASSDEGEQYF.